The present T cell receptor beta chain was sequenced within a study of high-grade serous ovarian cancer treatment subgroups. At the level of the study: Each sample yielded on average around 7,000 unique TCR beta rearrangements from around 14,000 reads.

Tumor tissue was taken before any definitive surgery or chemotherapy was given. This table comes from immunoSEQ multiplex PCR, and its TCRdb copy is limited to in-frame clones, with some not included. The sample lists 2,500 or so clones; roughly 75% were seen once. The count of this clone is one. Its target is not known. Looked up from germline, CDR1 is SGDLS and CDR2 is YYNGEE. Trimming cost V 6 bases and J 9 bases; bases outside gene matches: 12. The CDR3 is 14 amino acids. The study, taken as a whole, reports: Repertoire similarity ranged roughly 0.1 to 0.79 between tumors of one patient. Spatial context was lost because tumors were sequenced in bulk. Only CDR3 was analyzed; CDR1 and CDR2 were not.

The material sequenced was tumor tissue. The genes are TRBV9 and TRBJ2-1, with 7 bases that match TRBD1. This clonotype was sampled from a human donor with high-grade serous ovarian cancer. In nucleotides, the CDR3 is TGTGCCAGCACTGCCCGGGACAGCACGGGTGAGCAGTTCTTC. Protein: CASTARDSTGEQFF.